A single sample gave rise to the 14 T cell receptor beta chains below, sequenced in a study of T-cell memory formation after mild COVID-19 (dated by TCRdb to about 2021). Preparation of the library involved 5' RACE. Sequencing took place on an Illumina NovaSeq 6000. TCRdb reprocessing: public reads trimmed at Q25 with fastp, clones called with MiXCR, in-frame beta chains kept. One record per CDR3 amino acid sequence lists the most common genes and DNA. For this sample the table gives 500,000 to 550,000 distinct CDR3 sequences, of which roughly 22% were detected only once. The top ten clones comprise approximately 12% of the sample. Sample: PBMCs or a T cell subset sorted from them (not recorded which). These receptors originate from an adult woman who had mild COVID-19 (a few samples of this study predate the infection). The sample titles of this study are shuffled in the database, so cell type and time point are left out; the donor was told from shared clones.

The chain recombines TRBV7-2 with TRBJ2-1; 8 nucleotides line up with TRBD1. The J segment lost 8 bases and the V segment lost 5 bases, leaving 11 bases of the junction unmatched. Germline loops: CDR1 SGHTA, CDR2 FQGNSA. The CDR3 totals 15 residues. CDR3 sequence reads: CASSPGQGWADEQFF. DNA of the CDR3: TGTGCCAGCAGCCCCGGACAGGGTTGGGCCGATGAGCAGTTCTTC.

In this sample, this clonotype turned up many times. J is TRBJ2-5 and V is TRBV5-4, with 7 bases matching TRBD1. The trim removed 7 bases at V and 1 base at J, leaving 7 bases unmatched. The CDR3 spans 14 residues. Looked up from germline, CDR1 is SGHNT and CDR2 is YYREEE (reference sequence). The CDR3 DNA reads as TGTGCCAGCTCACCTAGGACAGGCCAAGAGACCCAGTACTTC. Protein product: CASSPRTGQETQYF.

Remarks on this clonotype: Possible read error: a much larger clone is one base away. V and J are TRBV6-1 and TRBJ1-5; no reliable D call. CDR3 length: 18 residues. The ends were cut back, 6 bases at V and 0 bases at J, with 21 bases in the middle. CDR1 is MNHNS and CDR2 is SASEGT in the germline V gene. The CDR3 DNA follows: TGTGCCAGCAGGCCCGGGAAAGGGCCCATCGGTAGCAATCAGCCCCAGCATTTT. Residues: CASRPGKGPIGSNQPQHF.

The gene calls are TRBV9 and TRBJ2-3; TRBD1 agrees at 9 bases. The CDR3 runs 16 residues. CDR1 and CDR2 from the germline V gene are SGDLS and YYNGEE. The ends lost 3 bases at V and 5 bases at J; junction bases unmatched: 10. The CDR3 spells CASSANRGRGVDTQYF. For the CDR3, the DNA is TGTGCCAGCAGCGCCAACAGGGGGCGTGGGGTAGATACGCAGTATTTT.

This clonotype was seen more than once but under ten times. The chain links TRBV2 to TRBJ2-1, with 9 bases aligning to TRBD1. CDR1 is SNHLY and CDR2 is FYNNEI in the germline V gene. This CDR3 comprises 14 residues. The ends lost 4 bases at V and 6 bases at J; junction bases unmatched: 4. CDR3 protein: CASSVGQGSNEQFF. CDR3 bases: TGTGCCAGCAGTGTAGGACAGGGGAGCAATGAGCAGTTCTTC.

The chain combines TRBV5-1 with TRBJ1-1; D perhaps matches TRBD1 (5 bases). The germline gives CDR1 SGHRS, CDR2 YFSETQ. The CDR3 extends over 14 amino acids. Trimming removed 4 bases from V and 5 bases from J, with 15 bases in between. CDR3 residues: CASSGGTAGTEAFF. DNA of the CDR3: TGCGCCAGCAGCGGCGGGACGGCGGGAACTGAAGCTTTCTTT.

The sample holds a few counts of this clonotype. The chain combines TRBV7-3 with TRBJ2-1, with 8 bases aligning to TRBD2. The trim removed 2 bases at V and 4 bases at J, leaving 10 bases unmatched. This CDR3 spans 17 amino acids. The germline V gene has CDR1 SGHTA and CDR2 FQGTGA. The CDR3 loop reads CASSLRAEGLGYNEQFF. In DNA form, the CDR3 reads TGTGCCAGCAGCTTACGGGCAGAGGGACTAGGGTACAATGAGCAGTTCTTC.

The CDR3 bases are TGTGCCAGTAGCCCTCGGGCCCTACCCTCTTCCGGGGAGCTGTTTTTT. Protein sequence: CASSPRALPSSGELFF. The chain carries TRBV19 and TRBJ2-2; D uncertain. This CDR3 is built from 16 residues. V was clipped by 6 bases and J by 6 bases, with 20 bases between them. CDR1 LNHDA and CDR2 SQIVND come from the germline V gene (reference sequence).

The rearrangement links TRBV5-1 to TRBJ2-5, with a possible D match to TRBD2 (6 bases). The CDR3 has 15 amino acids. Trimming removed 3 bases at V and 5 bases at J, with 17 bases between. Germline-derived CDR1 and CDR2 are SGHRS and YFSETQ. This chain's CDR3 is CASSSAAGFGETQYF. DNA of the CDR3: TGCGCCAGCAGCTCGGCCGCGGGGTTCGGGGAGACCCAGTACTTC.

V and J are TRBV6-6 and TRBJ2-7; D not certain. Germline assignment: CDR1 MNHNY and CDR2 SVGAGI (reference sequence). The CDR3 is 14 residues long. The V and J ends lost 7 bases and 3 bases respectively, with 16 bases between them. The CDR3 region is CASTSAGTDYEQYF. Written as DNA, the CDR3 is TGTGCCAGCACCTCCGCCGGCACTGACTACGAGCAGTACTTC.

This sequence joins TRBV29-1 and TRBJ1-4; 10 bases align to TRBD1. The germline V gene has CDR1 SQVTM and CDR2 ANQGSEA. The CDR3 spans 17 residues. Germline trimming cut 6 bases from V and 5 bases from J; bases unmatched to any gene: 15. DNA for the CDR3: TGCAGCGTGAGGGACAGGGGACTCAATTTGGTCAATGAAAAACTGTTTTTT. It encodes CSVRDRGLNLVNEKLFF.

The sample holds many counts of this clonotype. The chain carries TRBV12-3 or TRBV12-4 and TRBJ2-1; no clear D gene. The ends were cut back, 3 bases at V and 13 bases at J, with 10 bases in the middle. The CDR3 is made up of 11 amino acids. The CDR3 coding sequence is TGTGCCAGCAGTTTGAGTTCGGATCAGTTCTTC. Amino acids: CASSLSSDQFF.

V gene TRBV11-2 combines with J gene TRBJ2-7; 8 nucleotides line up with TRBD1. The V gene end was trimmed by 5 bases and the J gene end by 2 bases; junction bases not matched to a gene: 8. The CDR3 sequence is 15 residues long. Germline values: CDR1 SGHAT, CDR2 FQNNGV. The CDR3 DNA is TGTGCCAGCAGCGAAGGACAGGGAAGTCCCTACGAGCAGTACTTC. This encodes CASSEGQGSPYEQYF.

This clonotype occurred a few times. The chain links TRBV25-1 to TRBJ2-5, with 7 bases aligning to TRBD1. The germline gives CDR1 MGHDK, CDR2 SYGVNS. With 8 bases clipped from V and 7 bases from J, the junction kept 16 bases outside the gene matches. CDR3 length: 15 residues. CDR3 sequence: CASPGGQWEIGTQYF. CDR3 in DNA: TGTGCCAGCCCAGGGGGACAGTGGGAAATTGGGACCCAGTACTTC. Filled out from reference TRBV25-1 and TRBJ2-5, the complete variable domain reads EADIYQTPRYLVIGTGKKITLECSQTMGHDKMYWYQQDPGMELHLIHYSYGVNSTEKGDLSSESTVSRIRTEHFPLTLESARPSHTSQYLCASPGGQWEIGTQYFGPGTRLLVL.